This T cell receptor beta chain was captured in a study of cytomegalovirus exposure and HLA in healthy donors. Overall study: The 120 or so validation repertoires used a platform that matched the one used for the approximately 690 first-cohort repertoires, as a later analysis reported. Study results and limitations: The authors confirmed in vitro that a few CMV-associated chains were specific for CMV antigens. Among TCR beta chains, those listed as cytomegalovirus-associated numbered some 170.

For this clone: Its specificity is not known.

With 2 bases clipped from V and 8 bases from J, the junction kept 23 bases outside the gene matches. This CDR3 region has 19 residues. CDR1 and CDR2 (germline): SQVTM, ANQGSEA. Sequencing was performed with immunoSEQ multiplex PCR; in TCRdb, only in-frame clones are kept and a portion is missing. The table records 100,000 to 120,000 clones, under 97% of them present only once. Sequencing was carried out using PBMCs. The sequence came from a woman between 18 and 29 years old in good health and CMV-seronegative. This chain uses TRBV29-1 with TRBJ2-1, with 8 bases aligning to TRBD1. As DNA, the CDR3 is TGCAGCGTTGAACACCGCCGCCCTATTAGGCAGGGGGCAAAGGATGAGCAGTTCTTC. As protein: CSVEHRRPIRQGAKDEQFF.